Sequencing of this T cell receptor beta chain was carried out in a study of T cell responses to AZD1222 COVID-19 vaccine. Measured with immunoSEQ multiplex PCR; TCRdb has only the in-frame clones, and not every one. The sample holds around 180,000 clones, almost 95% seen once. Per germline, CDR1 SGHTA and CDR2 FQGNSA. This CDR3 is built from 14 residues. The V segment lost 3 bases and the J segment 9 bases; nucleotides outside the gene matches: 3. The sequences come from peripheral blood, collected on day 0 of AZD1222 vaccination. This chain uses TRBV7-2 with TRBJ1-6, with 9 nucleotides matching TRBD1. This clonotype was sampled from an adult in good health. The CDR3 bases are TGTGCCAGCAGCTTCGGGACAGGGATTTCACCCCTCCACTTT. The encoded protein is CASSFGTGISPLHF.